These 16 T cell receptor beta chains originate from one sample sequenced in a study of blood T cell repertoires in COVID-19 (dated by TCRdb to between 2020 and 2021). The library was built by means of the immunoSEQ multiplex PCR assay. Entries here come from immuneACCESS through TCRdb and include only in-frame sequences with V and J called. Some clones fail to appear in such tables; in the studies checked, an unresolved V gene covers under half of the shortfall, and the cause of the remainder is unknown. This sample gives roughly 400,000 clones in total; 70% to 90% of them show up just once. In total, the top ten clones hold roughly 1.4% of the sample. Material: PBMCs or T cells enriched from blood (not recorded which). Receptors were obtained from a woman younger than 35 who had been exposed to COVID-19.

A remark on this clone: Other DNA sequences from this sample encode an identical CDR3 as well. V gene TRBV6-5 combines with J gene TRBJ2-7; possible D gene TRBD1, 6 bases. This CDR3 region has 12 residues. Germline assignment: CDR1 MNHEY and CDR2 SVGAGI. With 6 bases removed from V and 3 bases from J, the gap between germline ends came to 9 bases. CDR3 loop: CASRKDSYEQYF. The CDR3 DNA follows: TGTGCCAGCAGAAAGGACAGCTACGAGCAGTACTTC.

The chain has TRBV18 and TRBJ2-1; possibly TRBD1 for D (5 bases). V shed 8 bases and J shed 3 bases, with 14 bases lying between them. Germline lookup yields CDR1 KGHSH and CDR2 LQKENI. The CDR3 runs 14 residues. CDR3 nucleotides: TGTGCCAGCACAAAAGGGGCAGACTACAATGAGCAGTTCTTC. Its translation is CASTKGADYNEQFF.

The V call is TRBV7-6, the J call TRBJ2-5; D might be TRBD1 (6 bases). Germline V gives CDR1 SGHVS, CDR2 FNYEAQ. CDR3 length equals 14 residues. The V end lost 3 bases, the J end lost 5 bases, and 13 bases lay between the germline ends. In DNA, the CDR3 is TGTGCCAGCAGCTTCGGTGGGGGCTCTGAGACCCAGTACTTC. Translation: CASSFGGGSETQYF.

V gene TRBV10-1 combines with J gene TRBJ2-1; TRBD2 aligns across 9 bases. The CDR3 spans 15 residues. Per germline, CDR1 WNHNN and CDR2 SYGVQD (reference sequence). The ends lost 6 bases at V and 0 bases at J; junction bases unmatched: 3. The CDR3 DNA follows: TGCGCCAGCAGGGCTAGCGGGAACTCCTACAATGAGCAGTTCTTC. It yields the protein CASRASGNSYNEQFF.

This chain uses TRBV2 with TRBJ2-5, with a weak D call TRBD2 (5 bases). The V gene lost 2 bases and the J gene lost 2 bases, with 6 bases spanning the gap. Germline V lookup: CDR1 SNHLY, CDR2 FYNNEI. The CDR3 runs to 13 residues. The CDR3 coding sequence is TGTGCCAGCAGTGAATGGACTCAAGAGACCCAGTACTTC. Translation: CASSEWTQETQYF.

The CDR3 sequence: CASTGGLLINEQFF. CDR3 DNA: TGCGCCAGCACCGGGGGGTTACTCATCAATGAGCAGTTCTTC. The genes are TRBV10-2 and TRBJ2-1; 7 positions match TRBD2. From germline, CDR1 is WSHSY and CDR2 SAAADI. V trimming: 7 bases; J trimming: 6 bases; junction bases outside the gene matches: 9. This CDR3 comprises 14 residues.

V is TRBV6-2 or TRBV6-3 and J is TRBJ1-1; D gene uncertain. Trimming pared 2 bases from V and 4 bases from J, leaving 8 bases between. The V gene's germline CDR1 is MNHEY and CDR2 SVGEGT. The CDR3 is 13 amino acids. Here the CDR3 reads CASSYGRITEAFF. The CDR3 DNA reads as TGTGCCAGCAGTTACGGGAGAATCACTGAAGCTTTCTTT.

This clone was recorded once. The CDR3 coding sequence is TGTGCCAGCAGTTACGGACAGGGTAATTCACCCCTCCACTTT. It encodes CASSYGQGNSPLHF. The J gene is TRBJ1-6, the V gene TRBV6-5, with 8 bases aligning to TRBD1. J lost 6 bases, V lost 2 bases, and 0 bases had no gene match. The CDR3 runs 14 residues. Germline values: CDR1 MNHEY, CDR2 SVGAGI.

The gene calls are TRBV9 and TRBJ1-2, with TRBD1 identical over 7 bases. The germline gives CDR1 SGDLS, CDR2 YYNGEE. With 3 bases clipped from V and 5 bases from J, the junction kept 10 bases outside the gene matches. The CDR3 length is 15 residues. CDR3 in DNA: TGTGCCAGCAGCGGTGACAGGGACGTTTTTTATGGCTACACCTTC. Encoded protein: CASSGDRDVFYGYTF.

V gene TRBV5-6 combines with J gene TRBJ2-7; 9 bases are shared with TRBD1. The junction had 8 bases not matched to a gene; V was cut back by 0 bases and J by 7 bases. The CDR3 spans 15 residues. The germline CDR1 and CDR2 sequences are SGHDT and YYEEEE. CDR3 DNA: TGTGCCAGCAGCTTGGGGACAGGGGACGCGAGGGAGCAGTACTTC. This gives the protein CASSLGTGDAREQYF.

The V gene is TRBV9, the J gene TRBJ1-1; D ambiguous. Per germline, CDR1 SGDLS and CDR2 YYNGEE. Trimming removed 6 bases from V and 2 bases from J, with 11 bases in between. This CDR3 is 13 amino acids long. CDR3 region: CASTFPPNTEAFF. The CDR3 nucleotides are TGTGCCAGCACTTTCCCCCCTAACACTGAAGCTTTCTTT.

This chain links TRBV2 with TRBJ2-7; no definite D call. Germline V gene sequence: CDR1 SNHLY, CDR2 FYNNEI. The CDR3 runs to 12 residues. Deletions cut 0 bases from V and 4 bases from J, with 4 bases between. CDR3 loop: CASSEAPYEQYF. The CDR3 bases are TGTGCCAGCAGTGAAGCCCCATACGAGCAGTACTTC. Based on the CDR3 plus reference TRBV2 and TRBJ2-7, the full variable domain is EPEVTQTPSHQVTQMGQEVILRCVPISNHLYFYWYRQILGQKVEFLVSFYNNEISEKSEIFDDQFSVERPDGSNFTLKIRSTKLEDSAMYFCASSEAPYEQYFGPGTRLTVT.

The rearrangement joins TRBV5-6 to TRBJ2-2; D call uncertain. The CDR3 is 14 residues long. Trimming left V 2 bases short and J 7 bases short, with 12 bases between. CDR1 is SGHDT and CDR2 is YYEEEE in the germline V gene. The CDR3 DNA sequence: TGTGCCAGCAGCTTTACTCCCGTGGTCGGGGAGCTGTTTTTT. This codes for CASSFTPVVGELFF.

This chain links TRBV27 with TRBJ1-1, with a tentative D call TRBD1 (6 bases). V dropped 5 bases and J dropped 13 bases, with 20 bases sitting between them. In germline, CDR1 is MNHEY, CDR2 SMNVEV (reference sequence). This CDR3 has 13 amino acids. DNA for the CDR3: TGTGCCAGCAGTCCATTCTCCGCAGGGGACGGTTTCTTT. Translating it yields CASSPFSAGDGFF.

This chain joins TRBV5-3 and TRBJ2-7, with 8 positions matching TRBD2. TRBV5-3 is assigned to the ORF class and has an uncertain function. The J segment lost 4 bases and the V segment lost 2 bases, leaving 8 bases of the junction unmatched. This CDR3 region has 15 residues. CDR3: CARSFQAGVSYEQYF. The CDR3 nucleotides are TGTGCCAGAAGCTTTCAAGCGGGGGTTTCGTACGAGCAGTACTTC.

The chain combines TRBV7-3 with TRBJ2-5; a possible D gene is TRBD1 (5 bases). Germline V gives CDR1 SGHTA, CDR2 FQGTGA. The CDR3 totals 15 residues. Trimming pared 1 base from V and 3 bases from J, leaving 12 bases between. CDR3 loop: CASSLNGLDKETQYF. CDR3 nucleotides: TGTGCCAGCAGCTTAAACGGGTTGGACAAAGAGACCCAGTACTTC.